The count of the clone carrying this T cell receptor (beta chain) is one. Trimming removed 7 bases from V and 0 bases from J, with 19 bases in between. Germline loops: CDR1 SNHLY, CDR2 FYNNEI. This CDR3 has 16 amino acids. These data are taken from a study of cytomegalovirus exposure and HLA in healthy donors. PCR involved 60 Vbeta and 13 Jbeta primers. Method: immunoSEQ multiplex PCR; TCRdb's copy keeps in-frame clones and lacks some. The table has 150,000 to 250,000 clones, about 81% seen once; the top ten hold around 6%. The source of this sequence is a woman in her forties or fifties in good health and CMV-seropositive. V and J are TRBV2 and TRBJ2-7, with D perhaps matching TRBD1 (5 bases). Sequenced sample: PBMCs. The CDR3 bases are TGTGCCAGCACTCAAATACAGGCAGACAACTCCTACGAGCAGTACTTC. Protein: CASTQIQADNSYEQYF.